What follows is one T cell receptor beta chain and its context. Assay used: immunoSEQ multiplex PCR; TCRdb lists only in-frame clones, some missing. There are 55,000 to 90,000 clones in the sample; 91% occur only once, and around 13% lies in the top ten. This entry comes from a study of blood T cell repertoires in COVID-19. In the study overall: Samples taken during acute and convalescent COVID-19 were collected in the United States, Italy and Spain. From T cells, B-cell-depleted T cells, or PBMCs came the material, which was cDNA or gDNA.

Germline V gene lookup returns CDR1 SGHNT and CDR2 YYREEE (reference sequence). Unmatched junction bases numbered 3, after V lost 0 bases and J lost 3 bases. The CDR3 length is 15 residues. This clonotype originated in a human donor with active COVID-19. The donor label of this sample is uncertain. The sample consisted of peripheral blood. The J gene is TRBJ2-1, the V gene TRBV5-4; 7 bases match TRBD1. This CDR3 reads CASSLVRTGYNEQFF. The DNA of the CDR3 is TGTGCCAGCAGCTTGGTAAGGACAGGCTACAATGAGCAGTTCTTC. The full variable domain, rest sourced from reference TRBV5-4 and TRBJ2-1, is ETGVTQSPTHLIKTRGQQVTLRCSSQSGHNTVSWYQQALGQGPQFIFQYYREEENGRGNFPPRFSGLQFPNYSSELNVNALELDDSALYLCASSLVRTGYNEQFFGPGTRLTVL.